This T cell receptor beta chain was obtained from a study of T cells in Graves' hyperthyroidism and ophthalmopathy. This clonotype was counted at least ten times. Its antigen remains unidentified. Overall study findings and caveats: Clonotypes that were expanded in thyroid above 0.001 mostly appeared in blood too. Ophthalmopathy was separated from stable hyperthyroidism by a 13 V-J model.

CDR1 and CDR2 (germline): DFQATT, SNEGSKA (reference sequence). V dropped 6 bases and J dropped 2; count of bases not matched to a gene: 2. There are 13 residues in the CDR3. Lactation, pregnancy, other autoimmune disease or uncontrolled infection led to exclusion of patients. Cells are PBMCs isolated from roughly 9.2 ml of fresh blood. Amplification of TCR beta CDR3 regions was performed using RNA transcripts as template. HTBI primers drove first-round RT-PCR of the TCR CDR3. TCRdb analysed the multiplex PCR reads with MiXCR anew, one entry per CDR3 protein. The data contain about 560,000 distinct CDR3 sequences, 16% of them singletons.

Sequences were obtained from blood. This TCR was sampled from a woman in her late teens or twenties with Graves' hyperthyroidism. This sequence joins TRBV20-1 and TRBJ2-7, with 12 bases that match TRBD2. In nucleotides, the CDR3 is TGCAGTGCGAGGACTAGCGGGGCCTACGAGCAGTACTTC. Residues: CSARTSGAYEQYF.